This T cell receptor (beta chain) comes out of a study of technical replicates of blood from several donors. Here immunoSEQ multiplex PCR was the method, and the copy in TCRdb shows in-frame clones only, minus some. The top ten hold less than 0.4% of the sample, which has 70,000 or so clones, roughly 89% seen once. Germline CDR1 KGHSH, CDR2 LQKENI. Trimming stripped 3 bases from V and 3 bases from J, with 15 bases between. This CDR3 has 15 residues. The V gene is TRBV18, the J gene TRBJ2-7, with TRBD1 as a possible D gene (5 bases). Sequenced: T cells isolated from PBMCs. The TCR originated in a human donor in good health. Some clones in this sample may be carry-over from other donors' samples. CDR3 nucleotide sequence: TGTGCCAGCTCACCCCGGACAAGGACCTACTACGAGCAGTACTTC. It encodes CASSPRTRTYYEQYF.